This T cell receptor beta chain stems from a study of siplizumab effects on memory and regulatory T cells. Study results and limitations: A minor fraction of alloreactive clones, and no more, mapped to unstimulated subsets.

On this clone: Antigen unknown.

Deletions cut 5 bases from V and 4 bases from J, with 19 bases between. The CDR3 runs to 16 residues. Germline loops: CDR1 SSHAT, CDR2 FNYEAQ (reference sequence). Repertoires were generated with immunoSEQ multiplex PCR, while TCRdb's copy carries only in-frame clones and drops some. Of 65,000 to 90,000 clones listed, 93% were seen once; the top ten hold 5%. The receptor's source is a human donor in good health. The chain uses TRBV7-7 and TRBJ2-3, with D possibly TRBD1 on 7 matching bases. The sequencing sample was made of CD8+ T cells sorted from blood. For the CDR3, the DNA is TGTGCCAGCAGCCAATATGAAGACAGGGAGGCAGATACGCAGTATTTT. It is translated as CASSQYEDREADTQYF.